The text below deals with one T cell receptor (beta chain). Mismatch with germline at one junction end may stem from a read error. The data were obtained in a study of blood T cell repertoires in COVID-19. In the source study's methods: How many nucleated cells were present was estimated from reference gene primer amplification. Profiled with immunoSEQ multiplex PCR; TCRdb holds only in-frame clones, not every one. V and J calls plus clone size are reproduced from that table; the DNA served to infer D and trimming. The profile shows more than 35,000 clones, roughly nine tenths of them singletons. This CDR3 is 15 amino acids long. Germline V gene sequence: CDR1 SGHAT, CDR2 FQNNGV.

The receptor comes from a young man with active or convalescent COVID-19. The rearrangement joins TRBV11-2 to TRBJ1-4; 8 bases align to TRBD1. The sequencing sample was made of peripheral blood. DNA for the CDR3: TGTGCCAGCAGCGTAGACAGGGGAAGAGCTGAAAAACTGTTTTTT. It specifies CASSVDRGRAEKLFF.